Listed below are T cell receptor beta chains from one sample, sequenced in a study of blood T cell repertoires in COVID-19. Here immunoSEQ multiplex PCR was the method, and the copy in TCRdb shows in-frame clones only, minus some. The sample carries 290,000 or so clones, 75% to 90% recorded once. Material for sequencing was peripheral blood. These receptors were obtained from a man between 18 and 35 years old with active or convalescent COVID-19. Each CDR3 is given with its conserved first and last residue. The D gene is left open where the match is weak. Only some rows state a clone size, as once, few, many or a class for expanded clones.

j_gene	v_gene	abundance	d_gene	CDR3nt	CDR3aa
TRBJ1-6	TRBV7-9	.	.	TGTGCCAGCACCCCCGTGCGGACGGGATTATCACCCCTCCACTTT	CASTPVRTGLSPLHF
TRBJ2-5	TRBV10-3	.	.	TGTGCCATCAGACAGGACAGACAAGAGACCCAGTACTTC	CAIRQDRQETQYF
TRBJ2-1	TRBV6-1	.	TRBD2	TGTGCCAGCAGTGTGTGGCTAGCGGGGGGGCCCTCCTACAATGAGCAGTTCTTC	CASSVWLAGGPSYNEQFF
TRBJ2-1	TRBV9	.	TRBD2	TGTGCCAGCAGCGTAGCTCGGACTAGCGGGAGGGGGGATGAGCAGTTCTTC	CASSVARTSGRGDEQFF
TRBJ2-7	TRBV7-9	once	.	TGTGCCAGCAGCTCCGTATTACAGGGTAACGAGCAGTACTTC	CASSSVLQGNEQYF
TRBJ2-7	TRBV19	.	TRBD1	TGTGCCAGTAGTTTGAACAGGGGGCCTTCTATCTACGAGCAGTACTTC	CASSLNRGPSIYEQYF
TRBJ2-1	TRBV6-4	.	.	TGTGCCAGCAGTGATGACAGGCACTCCTACAATGAGCAGTTCTTC	CASSDDRHSYNEQFF
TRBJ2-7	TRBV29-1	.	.	TGCAGCGTTGAAGATGGGGCAGGGGTAGACGAGCAGTACTTC	CSVEDGAGVDEQYF
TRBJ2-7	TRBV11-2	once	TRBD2	TGTGCCAGCAGCACGGGACTAGCCATCTCCTACGAGCAGTACTTC	CASSTGLAISYEQYF
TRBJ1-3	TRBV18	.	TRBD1	TGTGCCAGCTCACCACGACAGGGTCCCCCGGACACCATATATTTT	CASSPRQGPPDTIYF
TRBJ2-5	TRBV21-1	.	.	TGTGCCAGCAGCAAAGAGGAGGCTAGCGGGAGTGAGACCCAGTACTTC	CASSKEEASGSETQYF
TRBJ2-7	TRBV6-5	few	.	TGTGCCAGCAGCCTAAGATCAGGGATTCCCTACGAGCAGTACTTC	CASSLRSGIPYEQYF
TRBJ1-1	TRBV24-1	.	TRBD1	TGTGCCACCAGTGACCCTGGACAGGGGAACACTGAAGCTTTCTTT	CATSDPGQGNTEAFF
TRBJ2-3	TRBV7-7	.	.	TGTGCCAGCAGCCCCCGCAGGGGGGAGACGCAGTATTTT	CASSPRRGETQYF
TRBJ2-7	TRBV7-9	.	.	TGTGCCAGCAGCTACGGGAGCTCCTACGAGCAGTACTTC	CASSYGSSYEQYF
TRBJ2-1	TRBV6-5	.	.	TGTGCCAGCAGTTACGTACGGGGGACCCACAATGAGCAGTTCTTC	CASSYVRGTHNEQFF
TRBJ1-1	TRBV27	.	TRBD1	TGTGCCAGCAGTTTCGCCAGGGGGCCTAACACTGAAGCTTTCTTT	CASSFARGPNTEAFF
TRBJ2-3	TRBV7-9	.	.	TGTGCCAGCAGCTTCCGACAGATACTCACAGATACGCAGTATTTT	CASSFRQILTDTQYF
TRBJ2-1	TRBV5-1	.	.	TGCGCCAGCAGCTTCTTTTCGGGGAATGGGGAGCAGTTCTTC	CASSFFSGNGEQFF
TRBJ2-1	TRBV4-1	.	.	TGCGCCAGCAGCTCGACTACTTCGAGCTCCTACAATGAGCAGTTCTTC	CASSSTTSSSYNEQFF
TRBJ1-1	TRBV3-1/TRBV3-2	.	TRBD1	TGTGCCAGCAGCTCTTCGAGACAGGGTTACACTGAAGCTTTCTTT	CASSSSRQGYTEAFF
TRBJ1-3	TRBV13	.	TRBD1	TGTGCCAGCCGCACCCCGGATCTCAAGGACAGGGGAAGAGATGGAAACACCATATATTTT	CASRTPDLKDRGRDGNTIYF
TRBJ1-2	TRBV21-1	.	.	TGTGCCAGCAGCCCACAGCGGGGGAGGGACTATGGCTACACCTTC	CASSPQRGRDYGYTF
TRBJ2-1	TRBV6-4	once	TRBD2	TGTGCCAGCAGTGACTCCCCTCGGGGGGATTACAATGAGCAGTTCTTC	CASSDSPRGDYNEQFF
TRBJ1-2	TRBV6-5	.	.	TGTGCCAGCAGCCCGACAGAGACTAACTATGGCTACACCTTC	CASSPTETNYGYTF
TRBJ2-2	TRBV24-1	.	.	TGTGCCACCAGTGGCGTTTCAATCACCGGGGAGCTGTTTTTT	CATSGVSITGELFF
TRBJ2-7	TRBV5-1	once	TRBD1	TGCGCCAGCAGCTTGGAGGGACAGGGGGTAGCGGGGCAGTACTTC	CASSLEGQGVAGQYF
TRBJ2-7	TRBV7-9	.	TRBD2	TGTGCCAGCAGCTTATTTCCGGGAGGGGAAGACTTC	CASSLFPGGEDF
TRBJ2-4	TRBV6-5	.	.	TGTGCCACCCAGCTCGGAGGGTCCAAAAACATTCAGTACTTC	CATQLGGSKNIQYF
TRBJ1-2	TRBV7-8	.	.	TGTGCCAGCAGCTTAGATGCAGGGGCGATCTATGGCTACACCTTC	CASSLDAGAIYGYTF
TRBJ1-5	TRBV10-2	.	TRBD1	TGCGCCACCGGGGGACAGACCAATCAGCCCCAGCATTTT	CATGGQTNQPQHF
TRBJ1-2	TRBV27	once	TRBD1	TGTGCCAGCAGCCACGCCGGGACAGGGGCTGATGGCTACACCTTC	CASSHAGTGADGYTF
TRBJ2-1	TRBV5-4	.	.	TGTGCCAGCAGCTCGAAGGCGGGCGGGACGCTCCTCTACAATGAGCAGTTCTTC	CASSSKAGGTLLYNEQFF
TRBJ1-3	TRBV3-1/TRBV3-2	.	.	TGTGCCAGCGCCTTACAGGGTGGCGCTGGAAACACCATATATTTT	CASALQGGAGNTIYF
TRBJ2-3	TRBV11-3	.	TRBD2	TGTGCCAGCAGCTTGGCTTCTAGCGGGAGCACAGATACGCAGTATTTT	CASSLASSGSTDTQYF
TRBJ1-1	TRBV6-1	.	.	TGTGCCAGCAGTGAAGTCGGGGGGACTGAAGCTTTCTTT	CASSEVGGTEAFF
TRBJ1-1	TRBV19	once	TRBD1	TGTGCCAGTAGTATGGGGCCGTCGGCGGGACAGATATATTCTGAAGCTTTCTTT	CASSMGPSAGQIYSEAFF
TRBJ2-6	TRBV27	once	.	TGTGCCAGCAGTTCCCAGTTCCTTGGGGCCAACGTCCTGACTTTC	CASSSQFLGANVLTF
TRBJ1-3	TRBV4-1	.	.	TGCGCCAGCAGCCAAGATGGCAGCTCTGGAAACACCATATATTTT	CASSQDGSSGNTIYF
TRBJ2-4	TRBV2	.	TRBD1	TGTGCCAGCAGTGAAATGGGACAGGGACTAGCCAAAAACATTCAGTACTTC	CASSEMGQGLAKNIQYF
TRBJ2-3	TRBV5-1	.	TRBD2	TGCGCCAGCAGCTTTTACGGGAGGACCATCACAGATACGCAGTATTTT	CASSFYGRTITDTQYF
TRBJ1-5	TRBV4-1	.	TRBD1	TGCGCCAGCAGCCAAGGGCAGGGGGGTAATCAGCCCCAGCATTTT	CASSQGQGGNQPQHF
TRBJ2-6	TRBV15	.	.	TGTGCCACCAGCACCGTAGTGGACATCTTGGGGCGTGGGGCCAACGTCCTGACTTTC	CATSTVVDILGRGANVLTF
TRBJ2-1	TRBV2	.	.	TGTGCCAGCAGTTTGGGCAGGTACAATGAGCAGTTCTTC	CASSLGRYNEQFF
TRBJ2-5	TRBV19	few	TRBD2	TGTGCCAGTAGTAAAGCGGGGACGGGTGAGACCCAGTACTTC	CASSKAGTGETQYF
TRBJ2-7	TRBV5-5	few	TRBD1	TGTGCCAGCAGCCAAGGACAGGGAGCGAACGAGCAGTACTTC	CASSQGQGANEQYF
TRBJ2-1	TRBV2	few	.	TGTGCCAGCAGTGGAGGGCCGGTGGGTGAGCAGTTCTTC	CASSGGPVGEQFF
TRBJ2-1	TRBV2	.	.	TGTGCCAGCAGTGAATGGGCAGTAGATGAGCAGTTCTTC	CASSEWAVDEQFF
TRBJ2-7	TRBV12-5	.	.	TGTGCTAGTGAGTTACAGGGCTACGAGCAGTACTTC	CASELQGYEQYF
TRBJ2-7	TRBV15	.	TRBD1	TGTGCCACCAGCAAGGACAGGTTTTCTTACGAGCAGTACTTC	CATSKDRFSYEQYF
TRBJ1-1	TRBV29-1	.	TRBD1	TGCAGCGCCCGACAGGGAGTGAACACTGAAGCTTTCTTT	CSARQGVNTEAFF
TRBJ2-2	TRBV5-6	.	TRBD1	TGTGCCAGCAGCTTGGTAGTGACAGGGATTAGGGCCGGGGAGCTGTTTTTT	CASSLVVTGIRAGELFF
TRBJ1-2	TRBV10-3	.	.	TGTGCCATCAAAGACAGGAACTATGGCTACACCTTC	CAIKDRNYGYTF
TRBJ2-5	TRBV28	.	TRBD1	TGTGCCACCGGGACAGGGCAAGAGACCCAGTACTTC	CATGTGQETQYF
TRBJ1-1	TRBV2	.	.	TGTGCCAGTAAGTGGTCCCGGGACAACCTTTCGGCTGAAGCTTTCTTT	CASKWSRDNLSAEAFF
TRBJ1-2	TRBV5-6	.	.	TGTGCCAGCAGCTCGATAAGGGCTTACCAGACGGGAGGAGGCTACACCTTC	CASSSIRAYQTGGGYTF
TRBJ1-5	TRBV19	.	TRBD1	TGTGCCAGTAGCGGACAGGGACGTCAGCCCCAGCATTTT	CASSGQGRQPQHF
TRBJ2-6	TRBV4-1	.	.	TGCGCCAGCAGCCAAGTTCTAGCCTCTGGGGCCAACGTCCTGACTTTC	CASSQVLASGANVLTF
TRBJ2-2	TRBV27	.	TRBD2	TGTGCCATCCGCGGGAGTAGGGACACCGGGGAGCTGTTTTTT	CAIRGSRDTGELFF